This T cell receptor beta chain was recovered during a study of metastatic and nonmetastatic thyroid tumors. Looking at the study overall: Blood and tumor or nodule tissue repertoires from malignant and benign thyroid patients were compared. Whole-study findings and limits: Across blood and tumor, TCR beta diversity in malignant thyroid tumors was reportedly significantly higher than in benign nodules.

Concerning this clone itself: Its antigen is not identified.

Germline V gene sequence: CDR1 MRHNA, CDR2 SNTAGT. Trimming took 2 bases from V and 5 from J, leaving 8 bases between them. CDR3 length: 13 residues. Prior to thyroid surgery, none of the patients had received any treatment. Study processing details: The distant-metastasis classifier for papillary thyroid cancer was built from CDR3 differences across clinicopathological groups. Via MiXCR, TCRdb re-called the PCR reads. None of the V and J calls come from the authors' own analysis; TCRdb made them. The sample gives several thousand clones, 29% of which show up once; under 25% is in the top ten. V and J are TRBV6-4 and TRBJ2-3; D not resolved. This receptor was identified in a female donor with papillary thyroid cancer or a benign thyroid nodule (not recorded which). Some clones in this sample may be carry-over from other donors' samples. What was sequenced was tumor tissue. In nucleotides, the CDR3 is TGTGCCAGCAGTGACAGGGCGGTAGATACGCAGTATTTT. Amino acid sequence: CASSDRAVDTQYF.